These T cell receptor beta chains were read from a single sample in a study of control samples from healthy donors and cancer patients. Profiled with immunoSEQ multiplex PCR; TCRdb holds only in-frame clones, not every one. This sample has 70,000 to 95,000 clones, with approximately 93% found just once. Sequences were obtained from PBMCs. Receptors originate from a woman aged 40 to 55 with lung cancer. CDR3s include the opening cysteine and the closing phenylalanine or tryptophan. D genes are given only for firm matches. Not every row has a clone size; where given, it reads once, few, many or a size class.

D gene: NA
J gene: TRBJ2-7
clone size: NA
V gene: TRBV2
CDR3 DNA: TGTGCCAGCAGGAACACAGGGTTATTCTACGAGCAGTACTTC
CDR3 protein: CASRNTGLFYEQYF

D gene: NA
J gene: TRBJ1-1
clone size: NA
V gene: TRBV3-1/TRBV3-2
CDR3 DNA: TGTGCCAGCAGCCGGGTTATGAACACTGAAGCTTTCTTT
CDR3 protein: CASSRVMNTEAFF

D gene: TRBD1
J gene: TRBJ2-7
clone size: NA
V gene: TRBV29-1
CDR3 DNA: TGCAGCGTTGAAGGACAGGGGTACGAGCAGTACTTC
CDR3 protein: CSVEGQGYEQYF

D gene: TRBD1
J gene: TRBJ2-7
clone size: NA
V gene: TRBV6-5
CDR3 DNA: TGTGCCAGCAGCCTAGGACAGGGGGCGGAGGAGCAGTACTTC
CDR3 protein: CASSLGQGAEEQYF

D gene: TRBD2
J gene: TRBJ2-5
clone size: NA
V gene: TRBV7-7
CDR3 DNA: TGTGCTAGCAGCTTAGCGCGGGGGGAAGAGACCCAGTACTTC
CDR3 protein: CASSLARGEETQYF

D gene: NA
J gene: TRBJ2-7
clone size: NA
V gene: TRBV30
CDR3 DNA: TGTGCCTGGAGCAACCGAGGGGGAGAGCAGTACTTC
CDR3 protein: CAWSNRGGEQYF

D gene: TRBD1
J gene: TRBJ1-2
clone size: NA
V gene: TRBV29-1
CDR3 DNA: TGCAGCGTGGGGGGGACAGCATATGGCTACACCTTC
CDR3 protein: CSVGGTAYGYTF

D gene: TRBD2
J gene: TRBJ2-2
clone size: NA
V gene: TRBV5-4
CDR3 DNA: TGTGCCAGCAGCTATTATTGGACTAGCGAGGGGGAGCTGTTTTTT
CDR3 protein: CASSYYWTSEGELFF

D gene: NA
J gene: TRBJ1-2
clone size: NA
V gene: TRBV12-3/TRBV12-4
CDR3 DNA: TGTGCCAGCTCCCATAGGAATGGCTACACCTTC
CDR3 protein: CASSHRNGYTF

D gene: TRBD2
J gene: TRBJ2-7
clone size: NA
V gene: TRBV2
CDR3 DNA: TGTGCCAGCAGTGAACACCGGTCAGCGGGGCACTCCTCCTACGAGCAGTACTTC
CDR3 protein: CASSEHRSAGHSSYEQYF

D gene: TRBD1
J gene: TRBJ1-1
clone size: NA
V gene: TRBV4-1
CDR3 DNA: TGCGCCAGCAGCCAAGCGGGGGACAGGCCGGGCACTGAAGCTTTCTTT
CDR3 protein: CASSQAGDRPGTEAFF

D gene: NA
J gene: TRBJ2-5
clone size: once
V gene: TRBV7-9
CDR3 DNA: TGTGCCAGCAGCCGAGGAGAGACCCAGTACTTC
CDR3 protein: CASSRGETQYF

D gene: NA
J gene: TRBJ2-7
clone size: NA
V gene: TRBV28
CDR3 DNA: TGTGCCAGCAATCCCAGGCGATACCCGAGGAACGAGCAGTACTTC
CDR3 protein: CASNPRRYPRNEQYF

D gene: TRBD2
J gene: TRBJ2-5
clone size: NA
V gene: TRBV10-3
CDR3 DNA: TGTGCCATCAGTCCTAGCGGGGGGAACCAAGAGACCCAGTACTTC
CDR3 protein: CAISPSGGNQETQYF

D gene: TRBD2
J gene: TRBJ2-1
clone size: NA
V gene: TRBV11-2
CDR3 DNA: TGTGCCAGCAGCCCGGGACTAGCGGGGGTTAATGAGCAGTTCTTC
CDR3 protein: CASSPGLAGVNEQFF

D gene: NA
J gene: TRBJ2-2
clone size: once
V gene: TRBV2
CDR3 DNA: TGTGCCACGCGGTGGGACACCGGGGAGCTGTTTTTT
CDR3 protein: CATRWDTGELFF

D gene: NA
J gene: TRBJ2-7
clone size: NA
V gene: TRBV6-5
CDR3 DNA: TGTGCCAGCAGTTACGCTAGTTCATCCTACGAGCAGTACTTC
CDR3 protein: CASSYASSSYEQYF

D gene: NA
J gene: TRBJ1-5
clone size: NA
V gene: TRBV6-1
CDR3 DNA: TGTGCCAGCAGTGAAGAGGTATCCGGCAATCAGCCCCAGCATTTT
CDR3 protein: CASSEEVSGNQPQHF

D gene: TRBD1
J gene: TRBJ1-4
clone size: NA
V gene: TRBV5-1
CDR3 DNA: TGCGCCAGCAGCTCATCCAAGGGACAGGGTGGGGAAAAACTGTTTTTT
CDR3 protein: CASSSSKGQGGEKLFF

D gene: NA
J gene: TRBJ2-3
clone size: NA
V gene: TRBV18
CDR3 DNA: TGTGCCAGCACGACTCAGGGGCAAGGCACAGATACGCAGTATTTT
CDR3 protein: CASTTQGQGTDTQYF

D gene: TRBD1
J gene: TRBJ2-7
clone size: NA
V gene: TRBV28
CDR3 DNA: TGTGCCAGCAGTTTGGAGGGACAGGCCCTCTACGAGCAGTACTTC
CDR3 protein: CASSLEGQALYEQYF

D gene: TRBD1
J gene: TRBJ2-7
clone size: once
V gene: TRBV2
CDR3 DNA: TGTGCCAGCACAAGACAGGGTGAGGGCGAGCAGTACTTC
CDR3 protein: CASTRQGEGEQYF

D gene: NA
J gene: TRBJ1-3
clone size: NA
V gene: TRBV18
CDR3 DNA: TGTGCCAGCTCACCTATTATTTCAGGCTCTGGAAACACCATATATTTT
CDR3 protein: CASSPIISGSGNTIYF

D gene: NA
J gene: TRBJ1-1
clone size: NA
V gene: TRBV27
CDR3 DNA: TGTGCCAGCAGTTCTGGACAGATCATGAACACTGAAGCTTTCTTT
CDR3 protein: CASSSGQIMNTEAFF

D gene: NA
J gene: TRBJ2-7
clone size: NA
V gene: TRBV12-3/TRBV12-4
CDR3 DNA: TGTGCCAGCAGTTTATGGGTGCAGGAGAAGTACTTC
CDR3 protein: CASSLWVQEKYF

D gene: TRBD2
J gene: TRBJ2-3
clone size: NA
V gene: TRBV20-1
CDR3 DNA: TGCAGTGCTAGTGGCGGGGGGGCCGCAGATACGCAGTATTTT
CDR3 protein: CSASGGGAADTQYF

D gene: NA
J gene: TRBJ1-5
clone size: NA
V gene: TRBV10-2
CDR3 DNA: TGCGCCAGCAGTGAGCCGGGCCAGACCCAGCATTTT
CDR3 protein: CASSEPGQTQHF

D gene: NA
J gene: TRBJ1-1
clone size: NA
V gene: TRBV7-9
CDR3 DNA: TGTGCCAGCCGGCTTGAGGGTAAGGTTACTGAAGCTTTCTTT
CDR3 protein: CASRLEGKVTEAFF

D gene: TRBD2
J gene: TRBJ2-3
clone size: NA
V gene: TRBV5-4
CDR3 DNA: TGTGCCAGCAGCTTGTTGCCCTCGACTAGCGGGGCTCGGAGCACAGATACGCAGTATTTT
CDR3 protein: CASSLLPSTSGARSTDTQYF

D gene: TRBD2
J gene: TRBJ2-1
clone size: NA
V gene: TRBV7-2
CDR3 DNA: TGTGCCAGCAGCTCTCGACTAGCGGGGGGCACCTACAATGAGCAGTTCTTC
CDR3 protein: CASSSRLAGGTYNEQFF

D gene: TRBD2
J gene: TRBJ2-2
clone size: NA
V gene: TRBV30
CDR3 DNA: TGTGCCTGGCAAAAGGCGGGGGTTTCGTCCGGGGAGCTGTTTTTT
CDR3 protein: CAWQKAGVSSGELFF

D gene: NA
J gene: TRBJ2-4
clone size: NA
V gene: TRBV28
CDR3 DNA: TGTGCCAGCAGTTTTGCGGGGTCCCAGTACTTC
CDR3 protein: CASSFAGSQYF

D gene: TRBD1
J gene: TRBJ1-2
clone size: NA
V gene: TRBV30
CDR3 DNA: TGTGCCCGTACCGGGACAGGGGGTTGGAACTATGGCTACACCTTC
CDR3 protein: CARTGTGGWNYGYTF

D gene: TRBD1
J gene: TRBJ1-5
clone size: NA
V gene: TRBV19
CDR3 DNA: TGTGCCAGTAGTAGACAGGGGGACGGCAATCAGCCCCAGCATTTT
CDR3 protein: CASSRQGDGNQPQHF

D gene: NA
J gene: TRBJ2-3
clone size: NA
V gene: TRBV13
CDR3 DNA: TGTGCCAGCAGCTTAGGAGCAGGAAAAGCAGATACGCAGTATTTT
CDR3 protein: CASSLGAGKADTQYF

D gene: TRBD1
J gene: TRBJ2-7
clone size: NA
V gene: TRBV27
CDR3 DNA: TGTGCCAGCAGAACCGGGACAGGGGGAGAGCAGTACTTC
CDR3 protein: CASRTGTGGEQYF

D gene: NA
J gene: TRBJ1-3
clone size: NA
V gene: TRBV18
CDR3 DNA: TGTGCCAGCTCACCACCGAGCGGGGGACTCTCTGGAAACACCATATATTTT
CDR3 protein: CASSPPSGGLSGNTIYF

D gene: NA
J gene: TRBJ1-1
clone size: NA
V gene: TRBV7-9
CDR3 DNA: TGTGCCAGCAGCTTAGCTGGCACTGAAGCTTTCTTT
CDR3 protein: CASSLAGTEAFF

D gene: NA
J gene: TRBJ1-3
clone size: NA
V gene: TRBV5-1
CDR3 DNA: TGCGCCAGCAGCCCGGGACGTTCCTCTGGAAACACCATATATTTT
CDR3 protein: CASSPGRSSGNTIYF